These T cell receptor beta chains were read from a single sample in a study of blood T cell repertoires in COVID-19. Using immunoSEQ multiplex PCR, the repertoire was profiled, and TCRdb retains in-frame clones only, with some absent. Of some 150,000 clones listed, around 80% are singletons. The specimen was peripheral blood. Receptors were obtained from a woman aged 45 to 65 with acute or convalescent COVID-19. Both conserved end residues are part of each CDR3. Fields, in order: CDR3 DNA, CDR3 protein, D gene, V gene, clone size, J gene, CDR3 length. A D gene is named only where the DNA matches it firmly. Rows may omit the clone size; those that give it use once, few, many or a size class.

DNA: TGTGCCAGCAGCTTGGGACAGGGGGCCTACGAGCAGTACTTC
CDR3: CASSLGQGAYEQYF
D: TRBD1
V: TRBV11-2
size: .
J: TRBJ2-7
length: 14

DNA: TGTGCCAGCAGCTTAAAGTGGGCAGGGGACGGTGGCTACACCTTC
CDR3: CASSLKWAGDGGYTF
D: .
V: TRBV11-2
size: .
J: TRBJ1-2
length: 15

DNA: TGCAGCGGCCTCAGGGGGGAAAGCTATGGCTACACCTTC
CDR3: CSGLRGESYGYTF
D: TRBD1
V: TRBV29-1
size: .
J: TRBJ1-2
length: 13

DNA: TGCGCCAGCAGCGGGGGACAGGCGGTAATTTACAATGAGCAGTTCTTC
CDR3: CASSGGQAVIYNEQFF
D: TRBD1
V: TRBV5-1
size: .
J: TRBJ2-1
length: 16

DNA: TGTGCCAGCAGCTTATCTACAGGGGCGCAGGGTGAAGCTTTCTTT
CDR3: CASSLSTGAQGEAFF
D: TRBD1
V: TRBV7-2
size: .
J: TRBJ1-1
length: 15

DNA: TGCGCCAGCAGCCGACTAGCGGGCGGGGAGCTGTTTTTT
CDR3: CASSRLAGGELFF
D: TRBD2
V: TRBV5-1
size: .
J: TRBJ2-2
length: 13

DNA: TGTGCCAGCAGTGTTACTAGCGGGATTGTAAATGAGCAGTTCTTC
CDR3: CASSVTSGIVNEQFF
D: TRBD2
V: TRBV28
size: .
J: TRBJ2-1
length: 15

DNA: TGTGCCAGCAGCTTGGGGGCAGCCCGCGCCTATGGCTACACCTTC
CDR3: CASSLGAARAYGYTF
D: .
V: TRBV5-6
size: .
J: TRBJ1-2
length: 15

DNA: TGTGCCAGCAGCTTGGGGGGGGTTCAAGAGACCCAGTACTTC
CDR3: CASSLGGVQETQYF
D: .
V: TRBV5-4
size: .
J: TRBJ2-5
length: 14

DNA: TGTGCCTGGGCCCGGGACGGGACTTATCAGCCCCAGCATTTT
CDR3: CAWARDGTYQPQHF
D: .
V: TRBV30
size: once
J: TRBJ1-5
length: 14

DNA: TGTGCCAGCAGCTTAGCGTTGGAGGACGAGCAGTACTTC
CDR3: CASSLALEDEQYF
D: .
V: TRBV7-7
size: .
J: TRBJ2-7
length: 13

DNA: TGTGCCAGCAGCTTAGTAGGGGGAGATACGCAGTATTTT
CDR3: CASSLVGGDTQYF
D: .
V: TRBV7-9
size: .
J: TRBJ2-3
length: 13

DNA: TGTGCCAGCAGTTTATTCAGGGGCCCCCCGGACGAGCAGTACTTC
CDR3: CASSLFRGPPDEQYF
D: .
V: TRBV27
size: .
J: TRBJ2-7
length: 15

DNA: TGCGCCAGCAGCTTGCGCACAGGCCTTTATAATTCACCCCTCCACTTT
CDR3: CASSLRTGLYNSPLHF
D: .
V: TRBV5-1
size: .
J: TRBJ1-6
length: 16

DNA: TGTGCCACCAGTGATCCCGGACTAGCGGGAGTACAAGAGACCCAGTACTTC
CDR3: CATSDPGLAGVQETQYF
D: TRBD2
V: TRBV24-1
size: once
J: TRBJ2-5
length: 17

DNA: TGCGCCAGCAGATTGGACACCCATAATGAGCAGTTCTTC
CDR3: CASRLDTHNEQFF
D: .
V: TRBV5-1
size: .
J: TRBJ2-1
length: 13

DNA: TGCGCCAGCAGCCCACTGGACAGCACCTACGAGCAGTACTTC
CDR3: CASSPLDSTYEQYF
D: .
V: TRBV5-1
size: .
J: TRBJ2-7
length: 14

DNA: TGTGCCAGCGTTGGCTCCGGGCCGGCGGGAGGCCCCCAGCATTTT
CDR3: CASVGSGPAGGPQHF
D: .
V: TRBV28
size: .
J: TRBJ1-5
length: 15

DNA: TGTGCCAGCAGCTTCCGGACTAGCGGGGGCCCCACAGATACGCAGTATTTT
CDR3: CASSFRTSGGPTDTQYF
D: TRBD2
V: TRBV7-2
size: .
J: TRBJ2-3
length: 17

DNA: TGTGCCAGCAGTGAGGGGCTGGGGGCAGGAGGAAACACCATATATTTT
CDR3: CASSEGLGAGGNTIYF
D: .
V: TRBV6-1
size: .
J: TRBJ1-3
length: 16

DNA: TGTGCCAGCTCACCACCCGGGGGAAACACCGGGGAGCTGTTTTTT
CDR3: CASSPPGGNTGELFF
D: .
V: TRBV18
size: .
J: TRBJ2-2
length: 15

DNA: TGTGCCTGGAGCGAGGAGGGAATCAAGCCCCAGCATTTT
CDR3: CAWSEEGIKPQHF
D: .
V: TRBV30
size: .
J: TRBJ1-5
length: 13

DNA: TGCAGCGTTTCACAGGGTGCAGCTTTCTTT
CDR3: CSVSQGAAFF
D: .
V: TRBV29-1
size: once
J: TRBJ1-1
length: 10

DNA: TGTGCCAGCTCACTGGGACAGCCGGACTCTGGAAACACCATATATTTT
CDR3: CASSLGQPDSGNTIYF
D: TRBD1
V: TRBV18
size: .
J: TRBJ1-3
length: 16

DNA: TGCGCCAGCAGCTTGGGGGCGACTAGCGGAGCAAGCTCCTACGAGCAGTACTTC
CDR3: CASSLGATSGASSYEQYF
D: TRBD2
V: TRBV5-1
size: once
J: TRBJ2-7
length: 18

DNA: TGTGCCAGCCTACTAAGTTCACAGGAAAAGGGATATTGTAGCAATCAGCCCCAGCATTTT
CDR3: CASLLSSQEKGYCSNQPQHF
D: .
V: TRBV27
size: .
J: TRBJ1-5
length: 20

DNA: TGTGTCCTTACTAGAAAAATGAACACTGAAGCTTTCTTT
CDR3: CVLTRKMNTEAFF
D: .
V: TRBV2
size: many
J: TRBJ1-1
length: 13

DNA: TGTGCCAGCAGCGCCGGACTAGCGGGGACGAGAGAGACCCAGTACTTC
CDR3: CASSAGLAGTRETQYF
D: TRBD2
V: TRBV9
size: .
J: TRBJ2-5
length: 16

DNA: TGTGCCAGCAGCCAAGGTGGCCGGAACACTGAAGCTTTCTTT
CDR3: CASSQGGRNTEAFF
D: .
V: TRBV14
size: .
J: TRBJ1-1
length: 14

DNA: TGTGCCAGCAGTCACCCCGACAGGGGGTATGGCTACACCTTC
CDR3: CASSHPDRGYGYTF
D: TRBD1
V: TRBV6-5
size: .
J: TRBJ1-2
length: 14

DNA: TGTGCCAGCAGCTTAGGCTACCCCCAAGAGACCCAGTACTTC
CDR3: CASSLGYPQETQYF
D: .
V: TRBV7-8
size: .
J: TRBJ2-5
length: 14

DNA: TGTGCCACGACAATAGGGAGCTCTGGAAACACCATATATTTT
CDR3: CATTIGSSGNTIYF
D: .
V: TRBV19
size: .
J: TRBJ1-3
length: 14

DNA: TGCGCCAGCAGCTACCGGACTAGCGGCTCCTACGAGCAGTACTTC
CDR3: CASSYRTSGSYEQYF
D: TRBD2
V: TRBV4-3
size: .
J: TRBJ2-7
length: 15

DNA: TGTGCCAGCAGCTCATCAGGGCCTCCCTACGAGCAGTACTTC
CDR3: CASSSSGPPYEQYF
D: .
V: TRBV9
size: .
J: TRBJ2-7
length: 14

DNA: TGTGCCAGCTGCGGCAGCTATACTGATGGCTACACCTTC
CDR3: CASCGSYTDGYTF
D: .
V: TRBV6-5
size: few
J: TRBJ1-2
length: 13

DNA: TGTGCCAGCAGCCCGCTTGGGGGGGCGGGCGGCTACACCTTC
CDR3: CASSPLGGAGGYTF
D: .
V: TRBV14
size: many
J: TRBJ1-2
length: 14

DNA: TGTGCCAGTAGCGGGACACTTAACACCGGGGAGCTGTTTTTT
CDR3: CASSGTLNTGELFF
D: .
V: TRBV19
size: .
J: TRBJ2-2
length: 14

DNA: TGTGCCAGTAAGGTTGGGACTAGTACGTACTTGTCTTTGTCAGAGACCCAGTACTTC
CDR3: CASKVGTSTYLSLSETQYF
D: TRBD2
V: TRBV19
size: .
J: TRBJ2-5
length: 19

DNA: TGTGCCAGCAGCTTAGCCCAACTAGCGGGAGGGTACAATGAGCAGTTCTTC
CDR3: CASSLAQLAGGYNEQFF
D: TRBD2
V: TRBV7-6
size: .
J: TRBJ2-1
length: 17

DNA: TGTGCCACCAGTGACTCCTTAACAGGCTACGAGCAGTACTTC
CDR3: CATSDSLTGYEQYF
D: .
V: TRBV24-1
size: .
J: TRBJ2-7
length: 14

DNA: TGTGCCAGCAGCCAAGACAGCAACTATGGCTACACCTTC
CDR3: CASSQDSNYGYTF
D: .
V: TRBV5-5
size: .
J: TRBJ1-2
length: 13

DNA: TGTGCCAGCAGCTTATCGGCTAACTATGGCTACACCTTC
CDR3: CASSLSANYGYTF
D: .
V: TRBV11-2
size: few
J: TRBJ1-2
length: 13

DNA: TGTGCCAGCAGCCTATCAATACGGGGAAACACCATATATTTT
CDR3: CASSLSIRGNTIYF
D: .
V: TRBV7-9
size: .
J: TRBJ1-3
length: 14

DNA: TGTGCCAGTAGTATAGGAGGGCACTATGGCTACACCTTC
CDR3: CASSIGGHYGYTF
D: .
V: TRBV19
size: .
J: TRBJ1-2
length: 13

DNA: TGTGCCAGCAGCGTTGACAGGGCCACTGAAGCTTTCTTT
CDR3: CASSVDRATEAFF
D: TRBD1
V: TRBV2
size: .
J: TRBJ1-1
length: 13

DNA: TGTGCCAGCAGTTTACAGGGGGCGGATCAGCCCCAGCATTTT
CDR3: CASSLQGADQPQHF
D: TRBD1
V: TRBV27
size: .
J: TRBJ1-5
length: 14

DNA: TGCGCCAGCAGCCAGGACCCCGGGACAGGGGGATCCGAGCAGTACTTC
CDR3: CASSQDPGTGGSEQYF
D: TRBD1
V: TRBV4-1
size: .
J: TRBJ2-7
length: 16

DNA: TGTGCCAGCAGCTTGGGTAAACAGGGTCAGGGGCAGCCCCAGCATTTT
CDR3: CASSLGKQGQGQPQHF
D: .
V: TRBV7-9
size: .
J: TRBJ1-5
length: 16

DNA: TGCAGCGTTAGGGGTTACCGCTACGAGCAGTACTTC
CDR3: CSVRGYRYEQYF
D: .
V: TRBV29-1
size: .
J: TRBJ2-7
length: 12

DNA: TGTGCCAGCAGCCCAAGGAGGGGCGGGGGGGCCGGAGATACGCAGTATTTT
CDR3: CASSPRRGGGAGDTQYF
D: TRBD2
V: TRBV4-2
size: .
J: TRBJ2-3
length: 17

DNA: TGTGCCAGCAGCCAAGGGGGAGCCAGGGAAGCTTTCTTT
CDR3: CASSQGGAREAFF
D: .
V: TRBV3-1/TRBV3-2
size: .
J: TRBJ1-1
length: 13

DNA: TGTGCCAGTCAGAGGCGTGCAGGAAACACCATATATTTT
CDR3: CASQRRAGNTIYF
D: .
V: TRBV19
size: .
J: TRBJ1-3
length: 13

DNA: TGTGCCAGCAGCGTAGCTAATGGGGGGTCGGCTTTCTTT
CDR3: CASSVANGGSAFF
D: .
V: TRBV9
size: .
J: TRBJ1-1
length: 13

DNA: TGTGCCAGCAGTTACAGGGGGCTGAACACTGAAGCTTTCTTT
CDR3: CASSYRGLNTEAFF
D: TRBD1
V: TRBV6-2/TRBV6-3
size: few
J: TRBJ1-1
length: 14

DNA: TGCGCCAGCAGGACAGGGGCAAATTCACCCCTCCACTTT
CDR3: CASRTGANSPLHF
D: TRBD1
V: TRBV5-1
size: .
J: TRBJ1-6
length: 13

DNA: TGTGCCAGCAGCTTCGACAGCTACGCTAACTATGGCTACACCTTC
CDR3: CASSFDSYANYGYTF
D: .
V: TRBV7-9
size: .
J: TRBJ1-2
length: 15

DNA: TGTGCCACCAGTGATTTAGCGGGAGGGCCCTCGAGAACCGGGGAGCTGTTTTTT
CDR3: CATSDLAGGPSRTGELFF
D: TRBD2
V: TRBV24-1
size: .
J: TRBJ2-2
length: 18

DNA: TGTGCCAGCAGCCCAGGGACAGGCGGAAACACCATATATTTT
CDR3: CASSPGTGGNTIYF
D: TRBD1
V: TRBV7-2
size: few
J: TRBJ1-3
length: 14

DNA: TGTGCCAGCAGTTACTCTGCAGGGGGATTCACTGAAGCTTTCTTT
CDR3: CASSYSAGGFTEAFF
D: TRBD1
V: TRBV6-5
size: .
J: TRBJ1-1
length: 15

DNA: TGTGCCAGCAGCTTCGGGCTGGGGGGAGGAGAACAGCCCCAGCATTTT
CDR3: CASSFGLGGGEQPQHF
D: .
V: TRBV4-2
size: .
J: TRBJ1-5
length: 16